The T cell receptor beta chain under discussion was sequenced for a study of cytomegalovirus exposure and HLA in healthy donors. For the study at large: Drawn from HLA-typed donors, tens of millions of unique TCRs were held in an early data release. General study findings and limits: Researchers reported from a later analysis that most CMV-associated TCR beta chains appeared HLA-restricted. Despite most TCR sequences being rare, some public TCRs occurred in many donors. Presence/absence analyses assumed roughly uniform sequencing depth across donors.

In its sample, this clone was seen once. The antigen remains undetermined. The V segment lost 1 base and the J segment 1 base; nucleotides outside the gene matches: 12. CDR1 and CDR2 from the germline V gene are SGHAT and FQNNGV. The CDR3 runs to 18 residues. It was with 60 Vbeta and 13 Jbeta primers that the PCR ran. Sequenced by immunoSEQ multiplex PCR; TCRdb stores in-frame clones only, minus some. The sample includes about 150,000 clones, over 80% seen only once; the top ten take around 1.3%. This receptor was obtained from a boy aged 2 to 10 in good health and CMV-seronegative. Sequences were obtained from PBMCs. The chain joins TRBV11-2 to TRBJ1-1, with 7 positions matching TRBD1. CDR3 in amino acids: CASSLGRGQGLKNTEAFF. DNA of the CDR3: TGTGCCAGCAGCTTAGGTAGGGGGCAGGGGCTTAAGAACACTGAAGCTTTCTTT.